Listed here is a single TCR beta chain. Source study methods: Amplifying reference gene primers gave estimates of nucleated cell counts. Sequencing used immunoSEQ multiplex PCR; TCRdb keeps in-frame clones, though not all of them. V, J and clone size derive from that table, while D and trimming were established from the DNA sequence. The table has around 190,000 clones, 76% seen once. Germline V gene lookup returns CDR1 LGHDT and CDR2 YNNKEL (reference sequence). V was cut by 3 bases and J by 1 base, with 5 bases left in between. The CDR3 totals 13 residues. The sample originates from a study of blood T cell repertoires in COVID-19. In the study overall: The study drew acute and convalescent COVID-19 samples from the United States, Italy and Spain. PBMCs, B-cell-depleted T cells, or T cells provided the cDNA or gDNA that made up the material.

Sample: peripheral blood. The receptor was isolated from a woman in her forties or fifties with active or convalescent COVID-19. The chain recombines TRBV3-1 (or the pseudogene TRBV3-2) with TRBJ2-3; TRBD1 is a possible D gene (5 bases). The CDR3 sequence is CASSQGRTDTQYF. The CDR3 region has the DNA TGTGCCAGCAGCCAGGGGCGCACAGATACGCAGTATTTT.